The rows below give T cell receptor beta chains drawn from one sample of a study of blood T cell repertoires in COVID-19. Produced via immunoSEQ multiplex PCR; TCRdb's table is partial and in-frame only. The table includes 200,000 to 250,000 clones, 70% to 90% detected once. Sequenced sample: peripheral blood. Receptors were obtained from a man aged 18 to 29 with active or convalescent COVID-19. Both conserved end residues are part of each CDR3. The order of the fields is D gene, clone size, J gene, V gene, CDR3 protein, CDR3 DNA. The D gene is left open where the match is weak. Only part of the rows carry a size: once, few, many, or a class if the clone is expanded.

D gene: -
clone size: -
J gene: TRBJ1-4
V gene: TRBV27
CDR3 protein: CASSRNRVTNEKLFF
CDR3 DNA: TGTGCCAGCAGTCGGAACAGGGTGACTAATGAAAAACTGTTTTTT

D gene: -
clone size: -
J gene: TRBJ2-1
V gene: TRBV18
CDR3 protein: CASSLTRSYNEQFF
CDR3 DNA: TGTGCCAGCTCGCTAACGAGAAGCTACAATGAGCAGTTCTTC

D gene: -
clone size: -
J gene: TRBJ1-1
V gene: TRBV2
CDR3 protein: CASSDRGSEAFF
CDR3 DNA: TGTGCCAGCAGTGATAGGGGCTCTGAAGCTTTCTTT

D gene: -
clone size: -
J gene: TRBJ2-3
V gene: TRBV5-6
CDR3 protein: CASSFWATDTQYF
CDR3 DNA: TGTGCCAGCAGCTTCTGGGCCACAGATACGCAGTATTTT

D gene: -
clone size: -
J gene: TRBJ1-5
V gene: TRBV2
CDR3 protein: CASSESAGWDQPQHF
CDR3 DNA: TGTGCCAGCAGTGAGTCGGCAGGGTGGGATCAGCCCCAGCATTTT

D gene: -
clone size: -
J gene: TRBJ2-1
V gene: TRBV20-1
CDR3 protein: CSAREILEQFF
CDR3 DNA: TGCAGTGCTAGAGAGATTCTAGAGCAGTTCTTC

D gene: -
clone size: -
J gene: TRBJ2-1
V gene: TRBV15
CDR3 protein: CATSGGTYNEQFF
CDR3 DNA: TGTGCCACCAGTGGAGGCACCTACAATGAGCAGTTCTTC

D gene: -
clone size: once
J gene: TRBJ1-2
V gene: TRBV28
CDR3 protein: CASSLYRDRIYGYTF
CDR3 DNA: TGTGCCAGCAGTTTATACAGGGACCGGATCTATGGCTACACCTTC

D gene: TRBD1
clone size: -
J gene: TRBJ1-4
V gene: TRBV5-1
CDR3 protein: CASRLSGQGGEKLFF
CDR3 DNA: TGCGCCAGCAGGTTATCTGGACAGGGGGGTGAAAAACTGTTTTTT

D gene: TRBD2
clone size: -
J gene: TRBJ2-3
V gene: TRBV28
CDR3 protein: CASSPSGGPPDTQYF
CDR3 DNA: TGTGCCAGCAGTCCTAGCGGGGGGCCGCCGGATACGCAGTATTTT

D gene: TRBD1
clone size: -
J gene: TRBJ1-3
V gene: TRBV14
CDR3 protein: CASSQNPWSWDRGGSGNTIYF
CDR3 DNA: TGTGCCAGCAGCCAAAACCCCTGGTCTTGGGACAGGGGGGGCTCTGGAAACACCATATATTTT

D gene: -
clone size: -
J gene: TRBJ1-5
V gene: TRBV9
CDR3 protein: CASGGLSNQPQHF
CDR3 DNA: TGTGCCAGTGGAGGTTTGAGCAATCAGCCCCAGCATTTT

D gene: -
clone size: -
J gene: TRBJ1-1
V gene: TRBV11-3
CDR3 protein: CASSLSTGLEAFF
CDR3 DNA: TGTGCCAGCAGCTTATCAACAGGCCTTGAAGCTTTCTTT

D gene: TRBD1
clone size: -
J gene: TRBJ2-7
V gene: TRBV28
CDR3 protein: CASSLPGTVYEQYF
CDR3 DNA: TGTGCCAGCAGTTTACCCGGGACAGTTTACGAGCAGTACTTC

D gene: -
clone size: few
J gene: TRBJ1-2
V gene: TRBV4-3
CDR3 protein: CASSQDTTYGYTF
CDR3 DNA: TGCGCCAGCAGCCAAGACACTACCTATGGCTACACCTTC

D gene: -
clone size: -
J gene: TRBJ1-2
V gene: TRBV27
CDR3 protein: CASSLSQGDYGYTF
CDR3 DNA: TGTGCCAGCAGTTTATCTCAGGGTGACTATGGCTACACCTTC

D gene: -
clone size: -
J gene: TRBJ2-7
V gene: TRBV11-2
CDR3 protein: CASSRTYEQYF
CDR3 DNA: TGTGCCAGCAGCCGTACCTACGAGCAGTACTTC

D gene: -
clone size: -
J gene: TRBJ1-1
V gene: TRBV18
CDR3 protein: CASSPRHENTEAFF
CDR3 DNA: TGTGCCAGCTCACCCCGACATGAGAACACTGAAGCTTTCTTT

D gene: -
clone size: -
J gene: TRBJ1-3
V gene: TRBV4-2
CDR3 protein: CASSQVGAGGGNTIYF
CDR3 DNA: TGTGCCAGCAGCCAAGTGGGTGCAGGAGGCGGAAACACCATATATTTT

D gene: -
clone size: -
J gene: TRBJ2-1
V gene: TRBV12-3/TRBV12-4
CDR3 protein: CASSLAASVVQFF
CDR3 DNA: TGTGCCAGCAGTTTAGCGGCTAGCGTTGTGCAGTTCTTC

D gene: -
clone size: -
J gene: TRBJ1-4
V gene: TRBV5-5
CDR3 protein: CASSRTRDNEKLFF
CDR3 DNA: TGTGCCAGCAGCAGGACAAGAGATAATGAAAAACTGTTTTTT

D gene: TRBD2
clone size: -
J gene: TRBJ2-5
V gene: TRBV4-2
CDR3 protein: CASSQEAGLGTETQYF
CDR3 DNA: TGTGCCAGCAGCCAAGAAGCCGGACTAGGAACGGAGACCCAGTACTTC

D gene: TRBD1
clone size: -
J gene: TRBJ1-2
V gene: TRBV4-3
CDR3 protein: CASSSGQGVYGYTF
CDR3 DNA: TGCGCCAGCAGCTCGGGACAGGGGGTGTATGGCTACACCTTC

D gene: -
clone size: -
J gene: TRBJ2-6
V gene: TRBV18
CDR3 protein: CASSPSQITLSGANVLTF
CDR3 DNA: TGTGCCAGCTCGCCCTCCCAGATTACCCTCTCTGGGGCCAACGTCCTGACTTTC

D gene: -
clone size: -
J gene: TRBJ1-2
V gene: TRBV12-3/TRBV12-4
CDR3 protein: CATQEGAKGYTF
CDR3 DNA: TGTGCCACCCAGGAAGGGGCGAAAGGCTACACCTTC

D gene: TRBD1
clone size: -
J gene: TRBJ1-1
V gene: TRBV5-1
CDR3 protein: CASSPQGGTEAFF
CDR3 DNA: TGCGCCAGCAGCCCACAGGGGGGAACTGAAGCTTTCTTT

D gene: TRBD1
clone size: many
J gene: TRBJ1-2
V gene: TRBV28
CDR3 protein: CASSSGGLTGANYGYTF
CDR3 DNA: TGTGCCAGCAGTTCGGGGGGATTGACAGGGGCTAACTATGGCTACACCTTC

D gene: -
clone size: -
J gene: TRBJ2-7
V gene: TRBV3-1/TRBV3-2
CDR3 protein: CASSPGAGNTGEQYF
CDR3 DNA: TGTGCCAGCAGCCCCGGAGCCGGGAATACCGGCGAGCAGTACTTC

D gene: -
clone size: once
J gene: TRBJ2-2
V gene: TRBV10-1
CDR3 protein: CASSDPGLSGELFF
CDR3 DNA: TGCGCCAGCAGTGATCCCGGGTTGAGCGGGGAGCTGTTTTTT

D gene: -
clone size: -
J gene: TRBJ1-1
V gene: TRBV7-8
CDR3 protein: CASSFAGSTIAEAFF
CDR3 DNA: TGTGCCAGCAGCTTTGCAGGGTCCACGATAGCTGAAGCTTTCTTT

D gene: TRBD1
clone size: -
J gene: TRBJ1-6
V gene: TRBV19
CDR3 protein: CASSSDRGHSPLHF
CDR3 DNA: TGTGCCAGTAGTAGCGACAGGGGTCATTCACCCCTCCACTTT

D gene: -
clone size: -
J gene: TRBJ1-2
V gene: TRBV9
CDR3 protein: CASSVDSSGLGGYTF
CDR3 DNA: TGTGCCAGCAGCGTAGATTCTTCGGGGTTGGGCGGCTACACCTTC

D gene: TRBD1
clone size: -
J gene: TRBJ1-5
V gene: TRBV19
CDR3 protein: CASNPSGTGSQPQHF
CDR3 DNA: TGTGCCAGTAACCCCTCCGGGACAGGGAGTCAGCCCCAGCATTTT

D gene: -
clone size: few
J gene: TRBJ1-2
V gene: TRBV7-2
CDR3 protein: CASSLVEGQGKGYTF
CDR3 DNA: TGTGCCAGCAGCTTAGTTGAGGGGCAGGGGAAGGGCTACACCTTC

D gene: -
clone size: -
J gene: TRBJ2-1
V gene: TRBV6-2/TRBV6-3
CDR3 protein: CASSLYSSYNEQFF
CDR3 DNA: TGTGCCAGCAGTCTTTATAGCTCCTACAATGAGCAGTTCTTC

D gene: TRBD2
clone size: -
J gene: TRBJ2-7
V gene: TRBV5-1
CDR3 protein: CASSLGSGGNEQYF
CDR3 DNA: TGCGCCAGCAGCTTGGGTAGCGGGGGTAACGAGCAGTACTTC

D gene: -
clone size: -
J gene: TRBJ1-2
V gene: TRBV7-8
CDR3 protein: CASSLVPREAANYGYTF
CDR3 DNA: TGTGCCAGCAGCTTAGTCCCAAGGGAGGCCGCTAACTATGGCTACACCTTC

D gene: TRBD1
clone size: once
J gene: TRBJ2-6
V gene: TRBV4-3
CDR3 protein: CASSPRAAGGDGANVLTF
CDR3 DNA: TGCGCCAGCAGCCCAAGAGCGGCAGGGGGCGATGGGGCCAACGTCCTGACTTTC

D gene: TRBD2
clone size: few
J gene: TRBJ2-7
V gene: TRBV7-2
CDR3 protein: CASGIKLAGEPYEQYF
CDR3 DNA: TGTGCCAGCGGGATTAAGCTAGCGGGAGAACCCTACGAGCAGTACTTC

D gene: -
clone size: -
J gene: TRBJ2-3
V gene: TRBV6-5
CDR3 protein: CASVAASTDTQYF
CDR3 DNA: TGTGCCAGCGTCGCGGCTAGCACAGATACGCAGTATTTT

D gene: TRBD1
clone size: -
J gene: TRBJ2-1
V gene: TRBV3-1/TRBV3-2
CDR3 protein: CASSQDQGQGANEQFF
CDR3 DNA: TGTGCCAGCAGCCAAGATCAAGGACAGGGGGCTAATGAGCAGTTCTTC

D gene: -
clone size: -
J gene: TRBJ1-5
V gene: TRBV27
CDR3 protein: CASSPGSHQPQHF
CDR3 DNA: TGTGCCAGCAGTCCGGGGTCACATCAGCCCCAGCATTTT

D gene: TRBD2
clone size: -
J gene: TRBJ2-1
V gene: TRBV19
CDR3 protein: CASSQTSVPYNEQFF
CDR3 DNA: TGTGCCAGTAGTCAAACTAGCGTGCCCTACAATGAGCAGTTCTTC

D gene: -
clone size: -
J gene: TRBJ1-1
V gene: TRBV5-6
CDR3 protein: CASSFGQTEAFF
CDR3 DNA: TGTGCCAGCAGCTTTGGACAGACTGAAGCTTTCTTT

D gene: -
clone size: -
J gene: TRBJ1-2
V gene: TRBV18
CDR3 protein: CASSPSGDGGYTF
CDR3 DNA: TGTGCCAGCTCACCGTCAGGGGATGGTGGCTACACCTTC

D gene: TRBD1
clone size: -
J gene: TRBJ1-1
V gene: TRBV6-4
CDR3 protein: CASSVDRLNTEAFF
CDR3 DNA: TGTGCCAGCAGCGTGGACAGGCTGAACACTGAAGCTTTCTTT

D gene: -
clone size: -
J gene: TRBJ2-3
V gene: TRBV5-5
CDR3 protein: CASSFGGNTDTQYF
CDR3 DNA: TGTGCCAGCAGCTTCGGCGGAAACACAGATACGCAGTATTTT

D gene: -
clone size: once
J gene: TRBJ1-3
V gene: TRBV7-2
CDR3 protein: CASSLGSGLGNTIYF
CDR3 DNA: TGTGCCAGCAGCTTAGGATCAGGGCTGGGAAACACCATATATTTT